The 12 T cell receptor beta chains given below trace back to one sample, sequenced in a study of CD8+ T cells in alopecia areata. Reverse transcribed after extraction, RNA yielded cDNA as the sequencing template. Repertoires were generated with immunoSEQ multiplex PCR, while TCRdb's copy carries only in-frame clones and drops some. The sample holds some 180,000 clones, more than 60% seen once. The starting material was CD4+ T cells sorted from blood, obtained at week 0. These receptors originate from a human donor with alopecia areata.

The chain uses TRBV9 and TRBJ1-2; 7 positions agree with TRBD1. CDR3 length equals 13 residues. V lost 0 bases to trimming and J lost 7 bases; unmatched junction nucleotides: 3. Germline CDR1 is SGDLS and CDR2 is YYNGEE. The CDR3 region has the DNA TGTGCCAGCAGCGTAGCGTCAGGGGGTGGCTACACCTTC. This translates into CASSVASGGGYTF. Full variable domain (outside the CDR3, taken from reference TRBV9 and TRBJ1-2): DSGVTQTPKHLITATGQRVTLRCSPRSGDLSVYWYQQSLDQGLQFLIQYYNGEERAKGNILERFSAQQFPDLHSELNLSSLELGDSALYFCASSVASGGGYTFGSGTRLTVV.

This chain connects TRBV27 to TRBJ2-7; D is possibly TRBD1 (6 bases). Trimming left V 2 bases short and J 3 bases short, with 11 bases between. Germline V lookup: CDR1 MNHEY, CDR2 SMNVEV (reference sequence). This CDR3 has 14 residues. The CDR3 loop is CASSLIGQNYEQYF. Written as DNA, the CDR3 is TGTGCCAGCAGTTTAATCGGACAGAACTACGAGCAGTACTTC.

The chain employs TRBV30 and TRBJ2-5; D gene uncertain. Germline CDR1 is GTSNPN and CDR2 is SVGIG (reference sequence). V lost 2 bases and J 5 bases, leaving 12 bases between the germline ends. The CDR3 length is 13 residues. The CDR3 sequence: CAWSPQLGETQYF. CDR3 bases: TGTGCCTGGAGTCCTCAGCTCGGTGAGACCCAGTACTTC. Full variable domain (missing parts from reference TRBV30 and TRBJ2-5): SQTIHQWPATLVQPVGSPLSLECTVEGTSNPNLYWYRQAAGRGLQLLFYSVGIGQISSEVPQNLSASRPQDRQFILSSKKLLLSDSGFYLCAWSPQLGETQYFGPGTRLLVL.

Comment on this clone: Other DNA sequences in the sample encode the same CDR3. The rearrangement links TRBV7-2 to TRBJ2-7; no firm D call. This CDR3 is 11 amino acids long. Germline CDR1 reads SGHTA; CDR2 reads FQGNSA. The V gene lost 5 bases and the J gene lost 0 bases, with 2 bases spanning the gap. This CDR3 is CASSVSYEQYF. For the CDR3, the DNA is TGTGCCAGCAGCGTCTCCTACGAGCAGTACTTC.

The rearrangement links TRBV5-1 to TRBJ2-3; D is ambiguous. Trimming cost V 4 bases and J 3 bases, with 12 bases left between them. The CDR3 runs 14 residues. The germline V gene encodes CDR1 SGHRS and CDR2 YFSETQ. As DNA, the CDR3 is TGCGCCAGCAGCCTTGGGGTTCCAACAGATACGCAGTATTTT. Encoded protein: CASSLGVPTDTQYF. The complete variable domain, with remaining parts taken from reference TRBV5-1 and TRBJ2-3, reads KAGVTQTPRYLIKTRGQQVTLSCSPISGHRSVSWYQQTPGQGLQFLFEYFSETQRNKGNFPGRFSGRQFSNSRSEMNVSTLELGDSALYLCASSLGVPTDTQYFGPGTRLTVL.

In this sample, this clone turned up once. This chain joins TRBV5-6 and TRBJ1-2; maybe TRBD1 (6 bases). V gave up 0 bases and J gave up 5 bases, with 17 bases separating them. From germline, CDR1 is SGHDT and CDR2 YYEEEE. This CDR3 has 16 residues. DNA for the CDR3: TGTGCCAGCAGCTTGGATATGAGCAGGGGAGGTTATGGCTACACCTTC. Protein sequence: CASSLDMSRGGYGYTF.

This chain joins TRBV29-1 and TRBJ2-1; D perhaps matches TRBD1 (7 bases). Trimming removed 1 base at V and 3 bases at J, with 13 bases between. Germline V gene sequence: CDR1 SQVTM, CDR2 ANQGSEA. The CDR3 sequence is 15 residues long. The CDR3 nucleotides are TGCAGCGTTGAAGGGGGGGACAGAATCTACAATGAGCAGTTCTTC. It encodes CSVEGGDRIYNEQFF.

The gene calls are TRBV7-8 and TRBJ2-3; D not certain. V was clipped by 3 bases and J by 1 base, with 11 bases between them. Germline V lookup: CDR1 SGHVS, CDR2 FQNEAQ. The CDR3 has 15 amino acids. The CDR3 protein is CASSLGSSRTDTQYF. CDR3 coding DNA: TGTGCCAGCAGCTTGGGTTCGAGCCGCACAGATACGCAGTATTTT.

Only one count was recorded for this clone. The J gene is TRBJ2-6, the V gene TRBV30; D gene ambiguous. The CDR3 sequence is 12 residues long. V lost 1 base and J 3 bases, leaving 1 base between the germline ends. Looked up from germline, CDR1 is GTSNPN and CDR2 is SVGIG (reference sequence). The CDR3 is CAWSDGANVLTF. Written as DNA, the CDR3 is TGTGCCTGGAGTGATGGGGCCAACGTCCTGACTTTC. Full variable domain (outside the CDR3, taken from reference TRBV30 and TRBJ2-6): SQTIHQWPATLVQPVGSPLSLECTVEGTSNPNLYWYRQAAGRGLQLLFYSVGIGQISSEVPQNLSASRPQDRQFILSSKKLLLSDSGFYLCAWSDGANVLTFGAGSRLTVL.

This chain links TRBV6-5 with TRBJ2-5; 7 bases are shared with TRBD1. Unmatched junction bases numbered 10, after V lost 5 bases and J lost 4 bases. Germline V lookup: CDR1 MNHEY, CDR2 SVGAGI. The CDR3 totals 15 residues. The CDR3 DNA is TGTGCCAGCAGTCACCTGACAGGGACGCGAGAGACCCAGTACTTC. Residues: CASSHLTGTRETQYF.

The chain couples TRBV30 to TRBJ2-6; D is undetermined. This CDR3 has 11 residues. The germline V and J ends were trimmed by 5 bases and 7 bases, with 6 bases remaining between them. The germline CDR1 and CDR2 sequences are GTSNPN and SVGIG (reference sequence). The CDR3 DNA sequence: TGTGCCTGGGGAAGCGCCAACGTCCTGACTTTC. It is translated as CAWGSANVLTF.

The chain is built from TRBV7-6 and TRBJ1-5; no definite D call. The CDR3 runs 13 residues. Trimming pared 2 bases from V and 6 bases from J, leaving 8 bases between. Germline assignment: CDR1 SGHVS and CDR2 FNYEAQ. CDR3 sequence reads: CASSLSSGQPQHF. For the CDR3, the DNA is TGTGCCAGCAGCTTATCCTCCGGTCAGCCCCAGCATTTT.